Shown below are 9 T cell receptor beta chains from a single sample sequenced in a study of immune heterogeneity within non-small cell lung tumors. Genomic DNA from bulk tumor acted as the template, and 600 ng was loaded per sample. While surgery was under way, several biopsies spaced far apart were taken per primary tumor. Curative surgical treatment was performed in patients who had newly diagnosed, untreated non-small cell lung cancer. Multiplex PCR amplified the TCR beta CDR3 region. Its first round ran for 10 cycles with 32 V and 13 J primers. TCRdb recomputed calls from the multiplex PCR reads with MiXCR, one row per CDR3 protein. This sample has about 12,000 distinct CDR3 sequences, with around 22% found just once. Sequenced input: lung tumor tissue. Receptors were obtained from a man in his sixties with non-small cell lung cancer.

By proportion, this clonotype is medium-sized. CDR3 in amino acids: CASRIWTDEKLFF. The CDR3 nucleotides read TGTGCCAGCCGTATTTGGACAGATGAAAAACTGTTTTTT. The V call is TRBV19, the J call TRBJ1-4, with D perhaps matching TRBD1 (6 bases). V was clipped by 9 bases and J by 6 bases, with 14 bases between them. The CDR3 runs 13 residues. CDR1 and CDR2 (germline): LNHDA, SQIVND (reference sequence).

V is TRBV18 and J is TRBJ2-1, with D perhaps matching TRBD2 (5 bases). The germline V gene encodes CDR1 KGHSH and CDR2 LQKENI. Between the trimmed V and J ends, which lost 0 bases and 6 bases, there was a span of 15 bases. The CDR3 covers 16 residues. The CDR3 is CASSPPVGTSPNEQFF. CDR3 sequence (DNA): TGTGCCAGCTCACCACCCGTTGGTACTAGTCCCAATGAGCAGTTCTTC.

This CDR3 reads CASSQTGLNYGYTF. In DNA, the CDR3 is TGCGCCAGCAGCCAGACAGGGTTAAACTATGGCTACACCTTC. V and J are TRBV4-1 and TRBJ1-2, with 7 positions matching TRBD1. The CDR3 covers 14 residues. Looked up from germline, CDR1 is MGHRA and CDR2 is YSYEKL. With 3 bases clipped from V and 2 bases from J, the junction kept 3 bases outside the gene matches.

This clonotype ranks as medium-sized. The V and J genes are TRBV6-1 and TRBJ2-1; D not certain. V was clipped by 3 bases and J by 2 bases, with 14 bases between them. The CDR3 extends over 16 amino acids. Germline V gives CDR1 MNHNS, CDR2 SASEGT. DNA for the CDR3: TGTGCCAGCAGTGACCAAAGCAAACTCACCTACAATGAGCAGTTCTTC. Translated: CASSDQSKLTYNEQFF.

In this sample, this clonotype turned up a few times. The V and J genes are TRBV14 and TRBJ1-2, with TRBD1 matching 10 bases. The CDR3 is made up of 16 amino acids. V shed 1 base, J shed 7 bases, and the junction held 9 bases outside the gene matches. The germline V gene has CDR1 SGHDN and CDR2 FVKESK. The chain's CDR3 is CASSQGQGAGRFGYTF. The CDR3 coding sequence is TGTGCCAGCAGCCAAGGACAGGGGGCGGGAAGGTTTGGCTACACCTTC.

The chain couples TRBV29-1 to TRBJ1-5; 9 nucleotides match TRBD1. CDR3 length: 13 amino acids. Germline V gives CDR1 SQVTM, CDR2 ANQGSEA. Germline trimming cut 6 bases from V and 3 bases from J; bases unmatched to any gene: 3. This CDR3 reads CSVGQGHNQPQHF. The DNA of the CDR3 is TGCAGCGTGGGACAGGGACACAATCAGCCCCAGCATTTT.

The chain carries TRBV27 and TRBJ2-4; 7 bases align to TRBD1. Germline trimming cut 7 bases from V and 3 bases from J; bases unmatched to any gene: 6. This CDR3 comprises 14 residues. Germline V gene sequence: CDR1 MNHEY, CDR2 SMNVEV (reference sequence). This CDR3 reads CASKSWDSKNIQYF. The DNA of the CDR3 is TGTGCCAGCAAATCTTGGGACAGCAAAAACATTCAGTACTTC.

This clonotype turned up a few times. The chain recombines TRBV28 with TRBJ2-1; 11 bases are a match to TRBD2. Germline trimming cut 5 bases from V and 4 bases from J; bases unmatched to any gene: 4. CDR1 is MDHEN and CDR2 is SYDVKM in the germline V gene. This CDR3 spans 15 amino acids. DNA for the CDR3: TGTGCCAGCAGTCAGACTAGCGGGGCGTACAATGAGCAGTTCTTC. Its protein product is CASSQTSGAYNEQFF.

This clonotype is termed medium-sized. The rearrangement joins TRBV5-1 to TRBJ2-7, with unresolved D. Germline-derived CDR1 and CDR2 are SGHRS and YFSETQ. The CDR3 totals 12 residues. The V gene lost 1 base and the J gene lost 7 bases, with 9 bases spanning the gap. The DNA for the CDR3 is TGCGCCAGCAGCTTGACGATTGGGGAGCAGTACTTC. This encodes CASSLTIGEQYF. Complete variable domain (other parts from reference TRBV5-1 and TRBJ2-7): KAGVTQTPRYLIKTRGQQVTLSCSPISGHRSVSWYQQTPGQGLQFLFEYFSETQRNKGNFPGRFSGRQFSNSRSEMNVSTLELGDSALYLCASSLTIGEQYFGPGTRLTVT.